This TCR beta chain was identified in a study of blood T cells in healthy people across ages. A second PCR of 7 to 11 cycles used a sample-barcoded 5' primer and a J-beta primer mix. TCRdb ran MiXCR on the 5' RACE reads and lists one entry per CDR3 protein. The table has around 1,000,000 distinct CDR3 sequences, less than 25% seen once; the top ten hold 0.65% to 0.95%. The authors isolated at least 6.5 million PBMCs per sample. This CDR3 has 10 residues. Trimming cost V 9 bases and J 11 bases, with 11 bases left between them. Germline V gene sequence: CDR1 SNHLY, CDR2 FYNNEI. These same records also appear under a second study, on T cells of mothers and their children. That study reports: A few mothers and their six children, all healthy Caucasians, donated. Mothers yielded over 10 million CDR3 reads, children about 3.1 million each.

The sequence was obtained from a girl under 10 years old in good health. Sample: blood. The chain employs TRBV2 and TRBJ2-1, with D perhaps matching TRBD1 or TRBD2 (5 bases each). CDR3 nucleotides: TGTGCCAGTAGAGGGGATCAGCAGTTCTTC. Protein sequence: CASRGDQQFF.